These 14 T cell receptor beta chains share one sample of origin, sequenced in a study of blood T cell repertoires in COVID-19. Produced via immunoSEQ multiplex PCR; TCRdb's table is partial and in-frame only. Among approximately 290,000 clones, about 90% were seen once, and the ten largest hold roughly 4.3%. Material: PBMCs or T cells enriched from blood (not recorded which). The receptor set was obtained from a woman younger than 30 with acute COVID-19.

The chain employs TRBV12-3 or TRBV12-4 and TRBJ1-1, with 7 bases lining up with TRBD1. This CDR3 comprises 13 residues. The junction had 4 bases not matched to a gene; V was cut back by 5 bases and J by 4 bases. This chain's CDR3 is CASSPQGTTEAFF. For the CDR3, the DNA is TGTGCCAGCAGTCCACAGGGGACCACTGAAGCTTTCTTT.

This clone came up a few times. The rearrangement joins TRBV7-3 to TRBJ1-1, with 7 bases that match TRBD1. Unmatched junction bases numbered 2, after V lost 2 bases and J lost 2 bases. The CDR3 covers 14 residues. Germline loops: CDR1 SGHTA, CDR2 FQGTGA. Written as DNA, the CDR3 is TGTGCCAGCAGCTTAGACAGGGAAAACACTGAAGCTTTCTTT. It codes for CASSLDRENTEAFF.

The CDR3 DNA is TGTGCCAGCAGCCGCGGGAGAGGGAGGACAGATACGCAGTATTTT. Protein product: CASSRGRGRTDTQYF. This chain uses TRBV7-3 with TRBJ2-3, with TRBD2 matching 7 bases. This CDR3 spans 15 amino acids. Unmatched junction bases numbered 8, after V lost 5 bases and J lost 3 bases. CDR1 is SGHTA and CDR2 is FQGTGA in the germline V gene.

This clone was seen a single time. The rearrangement uses TRBV27 and TRBJ2-1; weak D call: TRBD2 (5 bases). The CDR3 sequence is 15 residues long. Per germline, CDR1 MNHEY and CDR2 SMNVEV (reference sequence). V was trimmed by 5 bases and J by 0 bases, leaving 11 bases between them. CDR3: CASSPGLLSYNEQFF. The CDR3, as DNA: TGTGCCAGCAGTCCTGGACTCCTCTCCTACAATGAGCAGTTCTTC.

The chain links TRBV2 to TRBJ1-5; 11 positions agree with TRBD1. The ends lost 4 bases at V and 2 bases at J; junction bases unmatched: 7. From germline, CDR1 is SNHLY and CDR2 FYNNEI. CDR3 length: 17 amino acids. The CDR3 sequence: CASSAGQGAGGNQPQHF. DNA of the CDR3: TGTGCCAGCAGTGCTGGACAGGGGGCTGGTGGCAATCAGCCCCAGCATTTT. The whole variable domain, remainder taken from reference TRBV2 and TRBJ1-5, is EPEVTQTPSHQVTQMGQEVILRCVPISNHLYFYWYRQILGQKVEFLVSFYNNEISEKSEIFDDQFSVERPDGSNFTLKIRSTKLEDSAMYFCASSAGQGAGGNQPQHFGDGTRLSIL.

The chain recombines TRBV5-1 with TRBJ2-7; 7 bases fit TRBD1. The J segment lost 5 bases and the V segment lost 3 bases, leaving 11 bases of the junction unmatched. The CDR3 spans 15 residues. Germline V lookup: CDR1 SGHRS, CDR2 YFSETQ. CDR3 sequence (DNA): TGCGCCAGCAGCTCCTGGACAGGACGGGCCGACGAGCAGTACTTC. Amino acid sequence: CASSSWTGRADEQYF.

The chain employs TRBV7-9 and TRBJ2-1; 8 bases agree with TRBD1. The CDR3 length is 13 residues. From germline, CDR1 is SEHNR and CDR2 FQNEAQ (reference sequence). With 6 bases clipped from V and 8 bases from J, the junction kept 6 bases outside the gene matches. The CDR3, as DNA: TGTGCCAGCAGGCCCTCAGGGGGCGATGAGCAGTTCTTC. Its protein product is CASRPSGGDEQFF.

The chain is built from TRBV11-3 and TRBJ2-1; 10 bases line up with TRBD2. This CDR3 has 18 residues. V was pared by 0 bases and J by 9 bases, with 14 bases of the junction left unmatched. Germline CDR1 is SGHNT and CDR2 is YENEEA. The CDR3 reads CASSLDWGQSGRAGEQFF. DNA of the CDR3: TGTGCCAGCAGCTTAGATTGGGGCCAGAGCGGGAGGGCCGGTGAGCAGTTCTTC.

This chain joins TRBV18 and TRBJ2-7; TRBD1 agrees at 8 bases. The germline CDR1 and CDR2 sequences are KGHSH and LQKENI. This CDR3 is built from 13 residues. The V gene end was trimmed by 8 bases and the J gene end by 3 bases; junction bases not matched to a gene: 6. The DNA of the CDR3 is TGTGCCAGCACAGGACAGGGTGACTACGAGCAGTACTTC. Its protein product is CASTGQGDYEQYF.

This chain joins TRBV28 and TRBJ1-5; maybe TRBD1 (6 bases). Germline V gene data show CDR1 as MDHEN and CDR2 as SYDVKM. The germline V and J ends were trimmed by 5 bases and 9 bases, with 14 bases remaining between them. The CDR3 is 13 residues long. The CDR3 nucleotides read TGTGCCAGCAGTCCAAGGGGGTCCCGGCCCCAGCATTTT. It specifies CASSPRGSRPQHF.

This chain's CDR3 is CASIQGIDRSSYEQYF. CDR3 bases: TGTGCCAGCATACAGGGTATCGATCGAAGCTCCTACGAGCAGTACTTC. J is TRBJ2-7 and V is TRBV28, with D tentatively TRBD1 (6 bases). V lost 7 bases and J 0 bases, leaving 19 bases between the germline ends. Germline V CDR1 and CDR2: MDHEN, SYDVKM. This CDR3 is built from 16 residues.

As regards this clone: Other nucleotide sequences in the sample specify the same CDR3. The chain employs TRBV6-1 and TRBJ1-2; D not certain. The CDR3 has 13 residues. The germline CDR1 and CDR2 sequences are MNHNS and SASEGT. V was clipped by 3 bases and J by 3 bases, with 8 bases between them. CDR3 protein: CASSDAGHYGYTF. The CDR3, as DNA: TGTGCCAGCAGTGATGCCGGTCACTATGGCTACACCTTC.

This chain joins TRBV15 and TRBJ2-2, with D perhaps TRBD2 (6 bases). V lost 0 bases, J lost 7 bases, and 9 bases lay in between. The CDR3 is made up of 14 amino acids. The germline gives CDR1 LNHNV, CDR2 YYDKDF (reference sequence). The CDR3 sequence is CATSRDMGGGELFF. DNA of the CDR3: TGTGCCACCAGCAGAGATATGGGGGGCGGGGAGCTGTTTTTT.

The chain joins TRBV5-1 to TRBJ2-6, with 10 bases aligning to TRBD1. The V gene's germline CDR1 is SGHRS and CDR2 YFSETQ. The CDR3 sequence is 16 residues long. The J segment lost 4 bases and the V segment lost 4 bases, leaving 5 bases of the junction unmatched. The CDR3 spells CASSTDRGTGANVLTF. The CDR3 DNA sequence: TGCGCCAGCAGCACGGACAGGGGGACCGGGGCCAACGTCCTGACTTTC.